This TCR beta chain originates from a study of cytomegalovirus exposure and HLA in healthy donors. Germline loops: CDR1 MNHEY, CDR2 SMNVEV (reference sequence). Trimming stripped 2 bases from V and 8 bases from J, with 15 bases between. This CDR3 is 14 amino acids long. Assay used: immunoSEQ multiplex PCR; TCRdb lists only in-frame clones, some missing. This sample has about 79,000 clones, with 80% to 95% found just once. The sequence derives from a woman in her thirties in good health and CMV-seronegative. The material sequenced was PBMCs. V gene TRBV27 combines with J gene TRBJ1-2; possibly TRBD1 for D (6 bases). The CDR3 spells CASSLKGQGWGYTF. CDR3 in DNA: TGTGCCAGCAGTTTAAAGGGGCAGGGGTGGGGCTACACCTTC.